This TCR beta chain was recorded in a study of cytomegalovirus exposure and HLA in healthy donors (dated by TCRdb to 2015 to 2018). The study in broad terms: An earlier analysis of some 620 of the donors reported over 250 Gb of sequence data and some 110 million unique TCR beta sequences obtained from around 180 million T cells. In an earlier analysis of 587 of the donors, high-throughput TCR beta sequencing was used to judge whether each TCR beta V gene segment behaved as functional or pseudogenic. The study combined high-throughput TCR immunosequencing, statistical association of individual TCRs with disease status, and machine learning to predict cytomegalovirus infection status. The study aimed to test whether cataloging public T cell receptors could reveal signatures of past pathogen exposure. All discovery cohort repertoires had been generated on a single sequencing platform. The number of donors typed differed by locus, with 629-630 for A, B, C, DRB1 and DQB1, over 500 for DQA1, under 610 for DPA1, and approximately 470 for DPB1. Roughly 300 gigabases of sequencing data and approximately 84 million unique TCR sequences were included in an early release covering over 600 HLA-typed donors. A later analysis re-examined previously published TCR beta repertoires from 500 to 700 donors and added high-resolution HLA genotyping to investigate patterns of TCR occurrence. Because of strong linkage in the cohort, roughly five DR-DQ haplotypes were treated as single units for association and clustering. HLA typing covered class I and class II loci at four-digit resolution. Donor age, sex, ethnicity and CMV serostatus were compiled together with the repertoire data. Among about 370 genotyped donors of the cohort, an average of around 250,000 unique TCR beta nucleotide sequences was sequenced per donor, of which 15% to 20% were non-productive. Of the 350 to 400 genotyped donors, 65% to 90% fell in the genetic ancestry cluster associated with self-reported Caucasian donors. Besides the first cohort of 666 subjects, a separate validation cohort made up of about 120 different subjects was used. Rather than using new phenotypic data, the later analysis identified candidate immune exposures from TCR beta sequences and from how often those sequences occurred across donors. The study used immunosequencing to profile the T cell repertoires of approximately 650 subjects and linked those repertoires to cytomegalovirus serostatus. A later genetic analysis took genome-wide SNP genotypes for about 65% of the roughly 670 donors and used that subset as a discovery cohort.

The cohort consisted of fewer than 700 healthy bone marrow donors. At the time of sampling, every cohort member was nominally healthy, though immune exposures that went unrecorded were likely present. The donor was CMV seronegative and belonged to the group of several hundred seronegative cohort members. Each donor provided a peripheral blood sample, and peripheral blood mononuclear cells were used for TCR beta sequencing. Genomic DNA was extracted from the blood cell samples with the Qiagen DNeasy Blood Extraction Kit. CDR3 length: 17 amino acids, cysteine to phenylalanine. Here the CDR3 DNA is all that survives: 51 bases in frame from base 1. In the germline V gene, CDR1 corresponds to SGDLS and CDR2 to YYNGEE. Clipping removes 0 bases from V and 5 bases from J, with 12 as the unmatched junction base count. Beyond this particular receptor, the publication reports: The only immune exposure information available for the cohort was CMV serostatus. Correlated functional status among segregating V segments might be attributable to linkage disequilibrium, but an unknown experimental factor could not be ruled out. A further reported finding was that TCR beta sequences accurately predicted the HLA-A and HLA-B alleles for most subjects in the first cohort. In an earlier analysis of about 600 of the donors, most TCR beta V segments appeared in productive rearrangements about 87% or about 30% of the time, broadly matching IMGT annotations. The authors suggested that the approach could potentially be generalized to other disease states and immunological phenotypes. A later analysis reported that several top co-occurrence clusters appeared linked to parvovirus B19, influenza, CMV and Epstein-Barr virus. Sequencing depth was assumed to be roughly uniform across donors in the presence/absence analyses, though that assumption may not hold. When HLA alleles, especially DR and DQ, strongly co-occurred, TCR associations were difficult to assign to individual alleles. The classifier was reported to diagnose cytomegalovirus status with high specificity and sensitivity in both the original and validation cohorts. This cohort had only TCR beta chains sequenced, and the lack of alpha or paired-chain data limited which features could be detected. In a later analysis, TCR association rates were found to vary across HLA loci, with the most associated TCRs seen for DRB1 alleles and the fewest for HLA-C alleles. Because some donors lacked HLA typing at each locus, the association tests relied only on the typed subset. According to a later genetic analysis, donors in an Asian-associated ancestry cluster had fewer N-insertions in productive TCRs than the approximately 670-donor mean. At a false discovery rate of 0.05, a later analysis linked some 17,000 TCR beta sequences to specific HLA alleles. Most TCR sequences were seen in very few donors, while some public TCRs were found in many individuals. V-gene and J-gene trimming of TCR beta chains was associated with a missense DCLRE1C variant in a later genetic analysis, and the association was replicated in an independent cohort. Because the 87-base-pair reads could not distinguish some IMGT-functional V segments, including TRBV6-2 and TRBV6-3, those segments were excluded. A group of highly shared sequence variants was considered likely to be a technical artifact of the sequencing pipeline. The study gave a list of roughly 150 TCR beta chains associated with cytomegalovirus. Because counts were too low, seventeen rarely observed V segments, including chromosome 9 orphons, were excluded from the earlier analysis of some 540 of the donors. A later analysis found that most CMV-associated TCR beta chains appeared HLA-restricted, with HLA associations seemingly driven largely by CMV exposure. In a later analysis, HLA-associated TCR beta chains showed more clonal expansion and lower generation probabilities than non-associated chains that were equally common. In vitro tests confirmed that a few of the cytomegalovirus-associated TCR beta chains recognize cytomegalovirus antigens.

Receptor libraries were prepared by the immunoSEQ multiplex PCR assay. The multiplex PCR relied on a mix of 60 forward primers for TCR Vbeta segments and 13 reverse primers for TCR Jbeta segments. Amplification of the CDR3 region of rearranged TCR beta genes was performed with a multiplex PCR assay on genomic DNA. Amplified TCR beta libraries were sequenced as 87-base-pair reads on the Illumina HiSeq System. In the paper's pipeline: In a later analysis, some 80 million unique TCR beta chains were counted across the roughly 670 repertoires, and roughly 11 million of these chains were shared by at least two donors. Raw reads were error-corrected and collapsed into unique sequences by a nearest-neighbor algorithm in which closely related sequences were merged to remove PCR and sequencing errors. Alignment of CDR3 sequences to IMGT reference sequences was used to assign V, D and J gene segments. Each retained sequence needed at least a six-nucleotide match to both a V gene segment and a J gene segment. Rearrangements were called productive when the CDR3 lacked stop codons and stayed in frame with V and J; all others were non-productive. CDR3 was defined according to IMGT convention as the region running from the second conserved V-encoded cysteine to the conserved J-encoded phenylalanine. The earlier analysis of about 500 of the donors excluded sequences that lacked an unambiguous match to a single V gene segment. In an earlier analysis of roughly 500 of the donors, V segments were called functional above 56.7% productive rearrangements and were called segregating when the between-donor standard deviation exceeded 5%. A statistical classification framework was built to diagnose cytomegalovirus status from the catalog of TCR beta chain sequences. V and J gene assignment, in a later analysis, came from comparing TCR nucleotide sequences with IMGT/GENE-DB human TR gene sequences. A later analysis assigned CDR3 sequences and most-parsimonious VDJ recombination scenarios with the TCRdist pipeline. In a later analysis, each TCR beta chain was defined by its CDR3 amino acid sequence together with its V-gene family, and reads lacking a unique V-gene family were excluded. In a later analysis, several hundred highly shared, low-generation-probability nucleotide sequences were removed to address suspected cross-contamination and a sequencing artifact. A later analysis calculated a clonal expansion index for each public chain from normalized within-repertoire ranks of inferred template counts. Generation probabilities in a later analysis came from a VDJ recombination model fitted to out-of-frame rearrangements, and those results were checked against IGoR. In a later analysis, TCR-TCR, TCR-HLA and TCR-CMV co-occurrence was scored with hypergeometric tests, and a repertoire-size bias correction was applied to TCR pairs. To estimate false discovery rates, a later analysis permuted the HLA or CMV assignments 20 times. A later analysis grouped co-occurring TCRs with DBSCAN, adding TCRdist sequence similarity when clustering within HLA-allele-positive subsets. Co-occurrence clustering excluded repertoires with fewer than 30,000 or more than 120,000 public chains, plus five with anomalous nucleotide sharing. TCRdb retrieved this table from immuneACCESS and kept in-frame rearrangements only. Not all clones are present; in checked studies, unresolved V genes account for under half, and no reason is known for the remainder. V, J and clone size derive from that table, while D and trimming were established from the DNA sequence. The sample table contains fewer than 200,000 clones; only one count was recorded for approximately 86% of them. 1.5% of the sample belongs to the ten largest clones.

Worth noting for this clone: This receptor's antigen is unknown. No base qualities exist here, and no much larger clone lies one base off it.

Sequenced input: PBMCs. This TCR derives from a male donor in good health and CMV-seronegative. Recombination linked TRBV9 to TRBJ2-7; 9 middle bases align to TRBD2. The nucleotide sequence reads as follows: TGTGCCAGCAGCGTAGCTAGCGGGACCTCAGGTAGAGACGAGCAGTACTTC. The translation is CASSVASGTSGRDEQYF.